This T cell receptor (beta chain) is from a study of lymphopenia after photon versus proton radiotherapy. The germline gives CDR1 SGDLS, CDR2 YYNGEE. The CDR3 has 15 amino acids. The V and J ends lost 0 bases and 1 base respectively, with 9 bases between them. This clone was found once. Its antigen is still unknown. Study results and caveats: Authors raise, but do not show, better survival with proton therapy. In patients who died, overall survival fell as post-nadir TCR diversity dropped more. After lymphocyte nadir, photon-treated repertoires showed oligoclonal expansion, especially CD8+ Temra. Relative stability marked proton patients; photon patients lost diversity and naive cells.

Some clones are missing from TCRdb's copy, which holds only in-frame ones; the method was immunoSEQ multiplex PCR. The data show roughly 36,000 clones, roughly 88% seen once. The source of this sequence is a woman in her forties or fifties with pancreatic cancer. This sample comprised peripheral blood, obtained from a patient treated with photon-based radiotherapy. The V gene is TRBV9, the J gene TRBJ2-3, with D hard to call. The CDR3 DNA follows: TGTGCCAGCAGCGTAGAGGACGAGGGCACAGATACGCAGTATTTT. The encoded protein is CASSVEDEGTDTQYF.